What follows are 29 T cell receptor beta chains derived from one specimen sequenced in a study of blood T cell repertoires in COVID-19. Profiling relied on immunoSEQ multiplex PCR, and the TCRdb table lists in-frame clones only, not all of them. The data hold some 80,000 clones, with around 84% observed a single time. The sequenced sample consisted of peripheral blood. These receptors were obtained from a man between 45 and 60 years old with acute or convalescent COVID-19.

V is TRBV6-5 and J is TRBJ2-3; 7 bases fit TRBD2. The CDR3 loop spans 15 amino acids. Trimming cost V 6 bases and J 0 bases; bases outside gene matches: 6. Germline V lookup: CDR1 MNHEY, CDR2 SVGAGI. The chain's CDR3 is CASSSLAASTDTQYF. CDR3 in DNA: TGTGCCAGCAGCTCTCTAGCGGCTAGCACAGATACGCAGTATTTT.

This clone has only a few counts. The J gene is TRBJ2-5, the V gene TRBV11-2; D not certain. This CDR3 is built from 12 residues. V gave up 4 bases and J gave up 2 bases, with 5 bases separating them. Germline V gene sequence: CDR1 SGHAT, CDR2 FQNNGV. The CDR3 sequence is CASSSLQETQYF. CDR3 nucleotide sequence: TGTGCCAGCAGCTCCCTACAAGAGACCCAGTACTTC.

V is TRBV19 and J is TRBJ1-6; tentative D call: TRBD1 (6 bases). Trimming removed 3 bases at V and 6 bases at J, with 9 bases between. Germline CDR1 reads LNHDA; CDR2 reads SQIVND (reference sequence). This CDR3 contains 14 residues. The CDR3 bases are TGTGCCAGTAGTATGAGGGGGTCTAATTCACCCCTCCACTTT. Amino acids: CASSMRGSNSPLHF.

A few counts support this clone. CDR3 bases: TGCGCCAGCAGCCAAGACAGAAACGACTATGGCTACACCTTC. It encodes CASSQDRNDYGYTF. J is TRBJ1-2 and V is TRBV4-3; D unclear. CDR1 is LGHNA and CDR2 is YSLEER in the germline V gene. This CDR3 spans 14 amino acids. V gave up 0 bases and J gave up 3 bases, with 8 bases separating them.

The chain employs TRBV12-5 and TRBJ1-1; D possibly corresponds to TRBD1 (6 bases). The CDR3 spans 16 residues. Trimming left V 6 bases short and J 1 base short, with 18 bases between. The germline gives CDR1 LGHNT, CDR2 FRNRAP. As DNA, the CDR3 is TGTGCTAGTGGCACTTTCCTCTCCAGGGGGAACACTGAAGCTTTCTTT. Its translation is CASGTFLSRGNTEAFF.

This sequence joins TRBV2 and TRBJ2-5, with 7 bases that match TRBD2. The germline V gene encodes CDR1 SNHLY and CDR2 FYNNEI. This CDR3 spans 15 amino acids. V lost 8 bases and J lost 1; bases outside the gene matches: 10. In DNA, the CDR3 is TGTGCCAGCCGAAGGGCTAGCGGACCCCAAGAGACCCAGTACTTC. Protein: CASRRASGPQETQYF.

The chain uses TRBV7-2 and TRBJ2-2; 10 nucleotides line up with TRBD2. The V segment lost 5 bases and the J segment 4 bases; nucleotides outside the gene matches: 4. The CDR3 has 15 residues. Germline CDR1 reads SGHTA; CDR2 reads FQGNSA. The CDR3 region has the DNA TGTGCCAGCAGCGCAGCGGGGGGGGGCACCGGGGAGCTGTTTTTT. Translation gives CASSAAGGGTGELFF.

V and J are TRBV10-3 and TRBJ1-1, with D unclear. The CDR3 contains 12 residues. Germline-derived CDR1 and CDR2 are ENHRY and SYGVKD. V was pared by 6 bases and J by 1 base, with 6 bases between. For the CDR3, the DNA is TGTGCCATCAGAGCAGGGAACACTGAAGCTTTCTTT. Translated: CAIRAGNTEAFF.

The V call is TRBV11-2, the J call TRBJ1-1; tentatively, D is TRBD1 (6 bases). V lost 5 bases and J 1 base, leaving 14 bases between the germline ends. CDR1 SGHAT and CDR2 FQNNGV come from the germline V gene. The CDR3 spans 15 residues. The CDR3 is CASSIDWGQNTEAFF. In DNA, the CDR3 is TGTGCCAGCAGCATCGATTGGGGGCAGAACACTGAAGCTTTCTTT. Supplemented by reference TRBV11-2 and TRBJ1-1, the full variable domain reads EAGVAQSPRYKIIEKRQSVAFWCNPISGHATLYWYQQILGQGPKLLIQFQNNGVVDDSQLPKDRFSAERLKGVDSTLKIQPAKLEDSAVYLCASSIDWGQNTEAFFGQGTRLTVV.

The chain employs TRBV19 and TRBJ1-1; TRBD1 matches at 8 bases. The CDR3 is made up of 14 amino acids. Germline trimming cut 6 bases from V and 0 bases from J; bases unmatched to any gene: 3. Germline loops: CDR1 LNHDA, CDR2 SQIVND (reference sequence). The CDR3 loop reads CASSPDRVNTEAFF. The CDR3 coding sequence is TGTGCCAGTAGCCCGGACAGGGTGAACACTGAAGCTTTCTTT.

The J gene is TRBJ2-2, the V gene TRBV4-3; TRBD2 matches 12 bases. This CDR3 spans 18 amino acids. The J segment lost 0 bases and the V segment lost 3 bases, leaving 5 bases of the junction unmatched. Germline lookup yields CDR1 LGHNA and CDR2 YSLEER. This chain's CDR3 is CASSHGLAGFANTGELFF. The CDR3 coding sequence is TGCGCCAGCAGCCACGGACTAGCGGGATTCGCGAACACCGGGGAGCTGTTTTTT.

The rearrangement joins TRBV23-1 to TRBJ2-1; 9 bases line up with TRBD1. Being an ORF, TRBV23-1 has a function that is uncertain. The CDR3 has 20 residues. V was clipped by 0 bases and J by 0 bases; unmatched bases: 12. The CDR3 reads CASSQSPGQGAYISYNEQFF. For the CDR3, the DNA is TGCGCCAGCAGTCAATCTCCGGGACAGGGCGCCTACATCTCCTACAATGAGCAGTTCTTC.

This chain joins TRBV5-1 and TRBJ2-1, with 11 nucleotides matching TRBD2. V trimming: 2 bases; J trimming: 9 bases; junction bases outside the gene matches: 7. Germline CDR1 SGHRS, CDR2 YFSETQ. This CDR3 contains 15 residues. The CDR3, as DNA: TGCGCCAGCAGCTTACTAGCGGGAGCCGTTGGTGAGCAGTTCTTC. Amino acids: CASSLLAGAVGEQFF.

The chain is built from TRBV6-2 or TRBV6-3 and TRBJ2-3; D gene ambiguous. The CDR3 extends over 15 amino acids. Trimming stripped 6 bases from V and 2 bases from J, with 15 bases between. CDR1 and CDR2 from the germline V gene are MNHEY and SVGEGT. The CDR3 nucleotides read TGTGCCAGCAGCCCCATGCAGGATCACACAGATACGCAGTATTTT. This codes for CASSPMQDHTDTQYF.

This chain joins TRBV6-6 and TRBJ1-6; 9 positions agree with TRBD1. Germline V gene lookup returns CDR1 MNHNY and CDR2 SVGAGI (reference sequence). The CDR3 extends over 16 amino acids. V lost 7 bases, J lost 7 bases, and 11 bases stayed unmatched. CDR3 DNA: TGTGCCAGCACTTTAACCATGACAGGGGGAAATTCACCCCTCCACTTT. The encoded protein is CASTLTMTGGNSPLHF.

The genes are TRBV14 and TRBJ1-1; D not certain. Germline CDR1 is SGHDN and CDR2 is FVKESK. The CDR3 loop spans 12 amino acids. Trimming removed 2 bases from V and 7 bases from J, with 8 bases in between. Here the CDR3 reads CASSQSGNEAFF. CDR3 DNA sequence: TGTGCCAGCAGCCAATCAGGAAATGAAGCTTTCTTT. The full variable domain, completed using reference TRBV14 and TRBJ1-1, is EAGVTQFPSHSVIEKGQTVTLRCDPISGHDNLYWYRRVMGKEIKFLLHFVKESKQDESGMPNNRFLAERTGGTYSTLKVQPAELEDSGVYFCASSQSGNEAFFGQGTRLTVV.

The chain employs TRBV2 and TRBJ1-4; unclear D gene. V was cut by 4 bases and J by 8 bases, with 14 bases left in between. This CDR3 contains 14 residues. CDR1 SNHLY and CDR2 FYNNEI come from the germline V gene. In DNA, the CDR3 is TGTGCCAGCAGTGGAGCGGGTAGAGGGGAAAAACTGTTTTTT. Protein product: CASSGAGRGEKLFF. Based on the CDR3 plus reference TRBV2 and TRBJ1-4, the full variable domain is EPEVTQTPSHQVTQMGQEVILRCVPISNHLYFYWYRQILGQKVEFLVSFYNNEISEKSEIFDDQFSVERPDGSNFTLKIRSTKLEDSAMYFCASSGAGRGEKLFFGSGTQLSVL.

This clone was seen a single time. The gene calls are TRBV4-1 and TRBJ2-7, with 11 positions matching TRBD1. CDR3 length: 18 residues. Germline loops: CDR1 MGHRA, CDR2 YSYEKL. J gave up 4 bases and V 0 bases, and 11 bases lay outside the gene matches. CDR3 sequence: CASSQDLVRGTGGYEQYF. Here the CDR3 DNA reads TGCGCCAGCAGCCAAGATCTAGTTCGGGGGACAGGGGGATACGAGCAGTACTTC.

This clone appeared a few times. The CDR3 loop reads CASSPSDTSNQPQHF. The CDR3, as DNA: TGTGCCAGCAGCCCGTCGGACACAAGCAATCAGCCCCAGCATTTT. V gene TRBV7-9 combines with J gene TRBJ1-5, with D possibly being TRBD1 (5 bases). Germline loops: CDR1 SEHNR, CDR2 FQNEAQ (reference sequence). The CDR3 extends over 15 amino acids. Trimming stripped 5 bases from V and 1 base from J, with 12 bases between. Combining the CDR3 with reference TRBV7-9 and TRBJ1-5 gives the whole variable domain DTGVSQNPRHKITKRGQNVTFRCDPISEHNRLYWYRQTLGQGPEFLTYFQNEAQLEKSRLLSDRFSAERPKGSFSTLEIQRTEQGDSAMYLCASSPSDTSNQPQHFGDGTRLSIL.

This clone is a singleton in its sample. This chain joins TRBV2 and TRBJ1-1, with D tentatively TRBD1 (5 bases). Germline V gene data show CDR1 as SNHLY and CDR2 as FYNNEI. V lost 6 bases, J lost 6 bases, and 14 bases lay in between. The CDR3 length is 13 residues. The CDR3 reads CASRGLASAEAFF. The CDR3 region has the DNA TGTGCCAGCAGGGGACTGGCTAGCGCTGAAGCTTTCTTT.

The chain employs TRBV5-1 and TRBJ2-7, with TRBD2 matching over 7 bases. The CDR3 spans 16 residues. Germline V lookup: CDR1 SGHRS, CDR2 YFSETQ. The V gene end was trimmed by 0 bases and the J gene end by 2 bases; junction bases not matched to a gene: 8. This CDR3 reads CASSLGLGRGAYEQYF. Written as DNA, the CDR3 is TGCGCCAGCAGCTTGGGGCTAGGGAGGGGCGCCTACGAGCAGTACTTC.

A remark on this clone: Other DNA sequences of this sample code for an identical CDR3. CDR3 in amino acids: CASSLTDYGYTF. As DNA, the CDR3 is TGCGCCAGTTCCTTGACAGACTATGGCTACACCTTC. This chain uses TRBV5-1 with TRBJ1-2; the D gene is possibly TRBD1 (5 bases). Germline V gene data show CDR1 as SGHRS and CDR2 as YFSETQ. Trimming took 8 bases from V and 3 from J, leaving 11 bases between them. The CDR3 spans 12 residues.

The V call is TRBV19, the J call TRBJ2-2, with 7 bases fitting TRBD1. With 6 bases clipped from V and 4 bases from J, the junction kept 5 bases outside the gene matches. CDR1 is LNHDA, CDR2 SQIVND, per germline (reference sequence). This CDR3 is 14 amino acids long. CDR3 loop: CASRTGQSTGELFF. CDR3 sequence (DNA): TGTGCCAGTAGAACGGGACAGTCCACCGGGGAGCTGTTTTTT.

The V and J genes are TRBV6-5 and TRBJ1-1; 7 nucleotides align to TRBD1. J gave up 0 bases and V 2 bases, and 0 bases lay outside the gene matches. CDR3 size: 14 residues. CDR1 is MNHEY, CDR2 SVGAGI, per germline. The chain's CDR3 is CASSYGTVNTEAFF. CDR3 bases: TGTGCCAGCAGTTACGGGACAGTGAACACTGAAGCTTTCTTT.

This chain uses TRBV7-2 with TRBJ1-1; the D gene is possibly TRBD1 (5 bases). Trimming shortened V by 1 base and J by 6 bases, and 15 bases separated the two germline ends. The CDR3 runs 15 residues. Germline CDR1 reads SGHTA; CDR2 reads FQGNSA. The CDR3 DNA follows: TGTGCCAGCAGCTTAGATGGCAGGGCGGGATCTGAAGCTTTCTTT. Residues: CASSLDGRAGSEAFF.

The rearrangement joins TRBV18 to TRBJ2-6, with D uncertain. The CDR3 loop spans 16 amino acids. V dropped 3 bases and J dropped 2 bases, with 11 bases sitting between them. Germline-derived CDR1 and CDR2 are KGHSH and LQKENI. The CDR3 sequence is CASSPLPPPGANVLTF. DNA for the CDR3: TGTGCCAGCTCACCTCTACCTCCTCCTGGGGCCAACGTCCTGACTTTC.

The chain couples TRBV5-1 to TRBJ1-2; 10 positions agree with TRBD1. Losses at the gene ends were 5 bases for V and 8 bases for J; bases not matched to a gene: 15. The length of the CDR3 is 16 residues. Germline lookup yields CDR1 SGHRS and CDR2 YFSETQ. This CDR3 is CASSYSRDRGARGYTF. In DNA form, the CDR3 reads TGCGCCAGCAGTTATTCCCGGGACAGGGGAGCACGGGGCTACACCTTC.

The V and J genes are TRBV24-1 and TRBJ2-3; D unresolved. Germline V gene sequence: CDR1 KGHDR, CDR2 SFDVKD. The CDR3 has 15 amino acids. V lost 0 bases to trimming and J lost 1 base, with 7 bases between them. The CDR3 here is CATSDLWARTDTQYF. The CDR3 DNA reads TGTGCCACCAGTGATTTGTGGGCCCGCACAGATACGCAGTATTTT.

V gene TRBV5-6 combines with J gene TRBJ1-3; D is ambiguous. From germline, CDR1 is SGHDT and CDR2 YYEEEE. V was clipped by 3 bases and J by 0 bases, with 10 bases between them. The CDR3 runs 15 residues. CDR3 sequence reads: CASSSGPGSGNTIYF. CDR3 in DNA: TGTGCCAGCAGCTCCGGTCCAGGCTCTGGAAACACCATATATTTT. The entire variable domain, with the rest obtained from reference TRBV5-6 and TRBJ1-3, is as follows: DAGVTQSPTHLIKTRGQQVTLRCSPKSGHDTVSWYQQALGQGPQFIFQYYEEEERQRGNFPDRFSGHQFPNYSSELNVNALLLGDSALYLCASSSGPGSGNTIYFGEGSWLTVV.